This TCR beta chain was captured in a study of response to subunit inactivated influenza vaccine. Study findings and constraints: After each seasonal influenza vaccination, few new T cells are recruited, the authors suggested.

This CDR3 is built from 14 residues. Germline CDR1 SGHTA, CDR2 FQGNSA. With 7 bases removed from V and 10 bases from J, the gap between germline ends came to 20 bases. Each CDR3 protein is one row after TCRdb ran MiXCR on the RT-PCR reads. Of approximately 680,000 distinct CDR3 sequences listed, 15% to 17% are singletons. Comments on this clonotype: Its antigen is unidentified.

Source: PBMCs from blood, taken 12 days after vaccination. The chain links TRBV7-2 to TRBJ2-1; D possibly corresponds to TRBD2 (6 bases). The TCR was taken from a man aged 45-65 years who received an inactivated influenza vaccine. The CDR3 DNA follows: TGTGCCAGCATCCTCGGGGCGGGATGGGGGGAGCAGTTCTTC. Its translation: CASILGAGWGEQFF.